A single sample is the source of the 14 T cell receptor beta chains below, sequenced in a study of OX40 agonist ivuxolimab in advanced cancers. Here immunoSEQ multiplex PCR was the method, and the copy in TCRdb shows in-frame clones only, minus some. Of 16,000 or so clones listed, around four fifths were seen once; the top ten hold around an eighth. The sample here was CD4+ or CD8+ T cells sorted from blood, taken in a trial of the OX40 agonist ivuxolimab. Receptor source: an adult with an advanced solid tumor such as melanoma, head and neck, liver or kidney cancer.

This clone was seen just once. The chain employs TRBV7-2 and TRBJ1-1; the D is unclear. V dropped 5 bases and J dropped 0 bases, with 13 bases sitting between them. Germline values: CDR1 SGHTA, CDR2 FQGNSA. The CDR3 length is 15 residues. CDR3 DNA sequence: TGTGCCAGCAGCCCTGAGGGCCCCGTGAACACTGAAGCTTTCTTT. Translation gives CASSPEGPVNTEAFF.

In its sample, this clone was seen once. V is TRBV6-5 and J is TRBJ2-3; TRBD1 aligns across 7 bases. The CDR3 has 12 residues. The germline CDR1 and CDR2 sequences are MNHEY and SVGAGI. J lost 5 bases, V lost 9 bases, and 5 bases had no gene match. CDR3 region: CASEGGEDTQYF. The CDR3 DNA sequence: TGTGCCAGTGAAGGGGGCGAAGATACGCAGTATTTT.

This clone was detected a few times. The chain carries TRBV7-2 and TRBJ1-5; D ambiguous. This CDR3 spans 15 amino acids. Per germline, CDR1 SGHTA and CDR2 FQGNSA. Trimming cost V 1 base and J 3 bases, with 10 bases left between them. The CDR3 spells CASSLGVSINQPQHF. CDR3 nucleotides: TGTGCCAGCAGCTTAGGGGTATCCATCAATCAGCCCCAGCATTTT.

The chain has TRBV9 and TRBJ1-5; TRBD1 aligns across 10 bases. V was pared by 4 bases and J by 6 bases, with 4 bases of the junction left unmatched. The CDR3 runs to 14 residues. The V gene's germline CDR1 is SGDLS and CDR2 YYNGEE. The CDR3 DNA follows: TGTGCCAGCAGCTCCCGGGACAGGGGTCAGCCCCAGCATTTT. Its translation: CASSSRDRGQPQHF.

The chain carries TRBV7-8 and TRBJ2-5, with TRBD1 matching over 9 bases. Trimming took 3 bases from V and 1 from J; bases not matched to a gene: 12. Germline CDR1 is SGHVS and CDR2 is FQNEAQ. The CDR3 totals 18 residues. The CDR3 DNA sequence: TGTGCCAGCAGCTTGATGGGTCGGACAGGGGCCTTCCAAGAGACCCAGTACTTC. Encoded protein: CASSLMGRTGAFQETQYF.

This chain connects TRBV5-4 to TRBJ2-3, with D possibly matching TRBD2 (6 bases). The germline V and J ends were trimmed by 1 base and 2 bases, with 14 bases remaining between them. Germline V gives CDR1 SGHNT, CDR2 YYREEE (reference sequence). The CDR3 runs to 16 residues. CDR3 bases: TGTGCCAGCAGCTTGACGGGAGCAGGGCTCACAGATACGCAGTATTTT. Its translation is CASSLTGAGLTDTQYF.

The chain carries TRBV5-1 and TRBJ2-7; 10 positions match TRBD2. The germline V gene encodes CDR1 SGHRS and CDR2 YFSETQ. The junction had 2 bases not matched to a gene; V was cut back by 1 base and J by 4 bases. This CDR3 region has 14 residues. CDR3 region: CASSLSSGGYEQYF. In DNA, the CDR3 is TGCGCCAGCAGCTTGTCTAGCGGGGGTTACGAGCAGTACTTC.

The chain combines TRBV7-9 with TRBJ1-1; D remains unclear. Trimming shortened V by 5 bases and J by 2 bases, and 6 bases separated the two germline ends. The CDR3 covers 12 residues. CDR1 SEHNR and CDR2 FQNEAQ come from the germline V gene (reference sequence). This CDR3 reads CASSLHNTEAFF. Written as DNA, the CDR3 is TGTGCCAGCAGCCTTCACAACACTGAAGCTTTCTTT. The variable domain in full, with the rest retrieved from reference TRBV7-9 and TRBJ1-1, is DTGVSQNPRHKITKRGQNVTFRCDPISEHNRLYWYRQTLGQGPEFLTYFQNEAQLEKSRLLSDRFSAERPKGSFSTLEIQRTEQGDSAMYLCASSLHNTEAFFGQGTRLTVV.

This clone appeared a single time. This chain uses TRBV5-4 with TRBJ1-1; the match to TRBD1 covers 7 bases. Germline CDR1 reads SGHNT; CDR2 reads YYREEE (reference sequence). The J segment lost 1 base and the V segment lost 5 bases, leaving 5 bases of the junction unmatched. The length of the CDR3 is 14 residues. CDR3 nucleotides: TGTGCCAGCAGAACCGGGACAGAGAACACTGAAGCTTTCTTT. It encodes CASRTGTENTEAFF. Filled out from reference TRBV5-4 and TRBJ1-1, the complete variable domain reads ETGVTQSPTHLIKTRGQQVTLRCSSQSGHNTVSWYQQALGQGPQFIFQYYREEENGRGNFPPRFSGLQFPNYSSELNVNALELDDSALYLCASRTGTENTEAFFGQGTRLTVV.

The V gene is TRBV7-9, the J gene TRBJ2-5; 12 bases are shared with TRBD2. The germline V gene has CDR1 SEHNR and CDR2 FQNEAQ (reference sequence). With 4 bases clipped from V and 1 base from J, the junction kept 4 bases outside the gene matches. CDR3 length: 16 residues. In DNA form, the CDR3 reads TGTGCCAGCAGCTCGAGACTAGCGGGGGTCCAAGAGACCCAGTACTTC. Its protein product is CASSSRLAGVQETQYF.

The chain's CDR3 is CASGQGVATNEKLFF. CDR3 bases: TGTGCCAGCGGACAGGGGGTTGCAACTAATGAAAAACTGTTTTTT. The V gene is TRBV7-9, the J gene TRBJ1-4; 10 positions match TRBD1. The ends lost 8 bases at V and 0 bases at J; junction bases unmatched: 3. Germline CDR1 SEHNR, CDR2 FQNEAQ (reference sequence). This CDR3 is built from 15 residues.

The chain employs TRBV9 and TRBJ2-7; 16 nucleotides line up with TRBD2. V dropped 4 bases and J dropped 7; count of bases not matched to a gene: 8. CDR3 length: 16 amino acids. CDR1 is SGDLS and CDR2 is YYNGEE in the germline V gene. The CDR3 bases are TGTGCCAGCAGCCCGGGACTAGCGGGGGGGCATAGGGAGCAGTACTTC. Encoded protein: CASSPGLAGGHREQYF.

The V and J genes are TRBV5-8 and TRBJ2-7; D may be TRBD1 or TRBD2 (5 bases each). Looked up from germline, CDR1 is SGHTS and CDR2 is YDEGEE. The CDR3 consists of 14 residues. The V and J ends lost 3 bases and 3 bases respectively, with 13 bases between them. This CDR3 is CASSYPGTYYEQYF. The CDR3 nucleotides read TGTGCCAGCAGCTATCCCGGGACCTACTACGAGCAGTACTTC.

This clone was found once. The V and J genes are TRBV6-6 and TRBJ1-1; D ambiguous. The V end lost 6 bases, the J end lost 3 bases, and 2 bases lay between the germline ends. In germline, CDR1 is MNHNY, CDR2 SVGAGI (reference sequence). The CDR3 is 10 residues long. CDR3: CASRDTEAFF. The CDR3 bases are TGTGCCAGCAGGGACACTGAAGCTTTCTTT.